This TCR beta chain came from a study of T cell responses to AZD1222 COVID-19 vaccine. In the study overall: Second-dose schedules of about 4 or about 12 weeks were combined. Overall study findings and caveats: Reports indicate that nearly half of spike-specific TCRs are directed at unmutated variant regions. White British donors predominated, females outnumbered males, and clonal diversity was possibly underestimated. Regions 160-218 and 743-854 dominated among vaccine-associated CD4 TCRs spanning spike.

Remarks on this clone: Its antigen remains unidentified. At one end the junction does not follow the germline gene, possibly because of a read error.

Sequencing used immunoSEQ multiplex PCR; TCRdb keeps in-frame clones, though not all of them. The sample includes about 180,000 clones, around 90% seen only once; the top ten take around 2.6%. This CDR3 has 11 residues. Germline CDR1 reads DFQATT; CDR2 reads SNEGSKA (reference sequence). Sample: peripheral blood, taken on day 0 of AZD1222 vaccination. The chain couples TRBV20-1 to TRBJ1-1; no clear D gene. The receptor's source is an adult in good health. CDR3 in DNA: TGCAGTGCTACCCCTGGGTTGTGGGAACTCTTT. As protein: CSATPGLWELF.